This T cell receptor beta chain was obtained from a study of blood T cells in healthy people across ages. Isolated PBMCs totaled at least 7 million in each sample. Extracted total RNA amounted to at least 6 micrograms for each sample. Comment on this clonotype: Its antigen is still unknown.

Findings of the study overall: Unknown donor CMV status possibly confounded expanded clonotype changes.

Germline CDR1 and CDR2: LGHNT and FRNRAP. The CDR3 loop spans 11 amino acids. V lost 3 bases and J 4 bases, leaving 3 bases between the germline ends. The authors ran a second PCR of about 6 to 11 cycles using a sample-barcoded 5' primer and a J-beta primer mix. Per sample, CDR3-containing paired-end reads numbered at least 2.5 million. TCRdb ran MiXCR on the 5' RACE reads and lists one entry per CDR3 protein. This sample has under 950,000 distinct CDR3 sequences, with 20% to 25% found just once. The chain has TRBV12-5 and TRBJ1-1; D uncertain. This TCR derives from a man between 65 and 85 years old in good health. Specimen: blood. CDR3 bases: TGTGCTAGTGGTTTTGGCACTGAAGCTTTCTTT. Translated: CASGFGTEAFF.